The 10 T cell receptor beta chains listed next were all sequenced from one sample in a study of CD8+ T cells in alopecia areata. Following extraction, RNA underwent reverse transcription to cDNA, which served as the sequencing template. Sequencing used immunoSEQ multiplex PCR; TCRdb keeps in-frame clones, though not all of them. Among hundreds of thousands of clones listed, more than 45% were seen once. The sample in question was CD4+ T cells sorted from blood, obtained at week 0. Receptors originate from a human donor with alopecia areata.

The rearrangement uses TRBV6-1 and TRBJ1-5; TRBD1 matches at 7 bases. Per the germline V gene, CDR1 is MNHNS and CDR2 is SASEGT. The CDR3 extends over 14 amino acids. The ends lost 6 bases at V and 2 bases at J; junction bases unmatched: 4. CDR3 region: CASSGTVGNQPQHF. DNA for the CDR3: TGTGCCAGCAGCGGGACAGTCGGCAATCAGCCCCAGCATTTT.

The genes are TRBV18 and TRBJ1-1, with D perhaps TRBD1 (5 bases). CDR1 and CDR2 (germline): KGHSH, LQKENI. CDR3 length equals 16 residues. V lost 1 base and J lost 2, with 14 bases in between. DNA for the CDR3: TGTGCCAGCTCACCACGTTTCAGGGAACTAAACACTGAAGCTTTCTTT. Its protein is CASSPRFRELNTEAFF.

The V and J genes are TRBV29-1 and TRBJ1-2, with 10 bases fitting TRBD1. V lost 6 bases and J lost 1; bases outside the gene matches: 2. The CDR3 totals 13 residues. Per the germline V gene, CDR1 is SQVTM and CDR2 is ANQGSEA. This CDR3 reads CSVGTGDNYGYTF. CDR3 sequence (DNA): TGCAGCGTCGGGACAGGGGATAACTATGGCTACACCTTC.

The chain's CDR3 is CASSPGSRSYNSPLHF. CDR3 DNA sequence: TGTGCCAGCAGTCCCGGGTCGCGCTCCTATAATTCACCCCTCCACTTT. This rearrangement joins TRBV2 to TRBJ1-6; D uncertain. This CDR3 region has 16 residues. V was cut by 5 bases and J by 0 bases, with 11 bases left in between. Per germline, CDR1 SNHLY and CDR2 FYNNEI.

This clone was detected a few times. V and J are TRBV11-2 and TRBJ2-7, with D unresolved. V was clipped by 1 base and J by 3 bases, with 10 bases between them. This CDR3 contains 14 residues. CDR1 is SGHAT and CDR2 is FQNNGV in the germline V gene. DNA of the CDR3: TGTGCCAGCAGCTTAGGGGTCCTTGTCTACGAGCAGTACTTC. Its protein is CASSLGVLVYEQYF. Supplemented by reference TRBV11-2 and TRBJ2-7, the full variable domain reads EAGVAQSPRYKIIEKRQSVAFWCNPISGHATLYWYQQILGQGPKLLIQFQNNGVVDDSQLPKDRFSAERLKGVDSTLKIQPAKLEDSAVYLCASSLGVLVYEQYFGPGTRLTVT.

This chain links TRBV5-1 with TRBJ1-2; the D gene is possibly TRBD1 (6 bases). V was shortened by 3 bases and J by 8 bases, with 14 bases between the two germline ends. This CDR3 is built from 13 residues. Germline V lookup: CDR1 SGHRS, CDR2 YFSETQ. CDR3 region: CASSWGAGEGYTF. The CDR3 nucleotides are TGCGCCAGCAGCTGGGGAGCAGGGGAGGGCTACACCTTC.

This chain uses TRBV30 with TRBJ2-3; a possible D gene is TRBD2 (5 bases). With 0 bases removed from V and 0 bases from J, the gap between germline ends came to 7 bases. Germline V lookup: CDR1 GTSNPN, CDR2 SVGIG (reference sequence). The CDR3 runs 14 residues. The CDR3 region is CAWSVAVSTDTQYF. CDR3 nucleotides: TGTGCCTGGAGTGTAGCGGTTAGCACAGATACGCAGTATTTT.

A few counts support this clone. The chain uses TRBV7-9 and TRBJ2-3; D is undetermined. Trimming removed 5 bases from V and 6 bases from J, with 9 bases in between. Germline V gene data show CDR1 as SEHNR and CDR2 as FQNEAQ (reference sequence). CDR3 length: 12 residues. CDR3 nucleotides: TGTGCCAGCAGCCTCTCCTTGGATACGCAGTATTTT. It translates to CASSLSLDTQYF.

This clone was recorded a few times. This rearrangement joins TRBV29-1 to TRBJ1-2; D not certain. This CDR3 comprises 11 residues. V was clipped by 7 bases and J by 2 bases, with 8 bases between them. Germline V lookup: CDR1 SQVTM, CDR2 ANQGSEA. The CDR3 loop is CSAEQNYGYTF. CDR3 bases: TGCAGCGCGGAACAAAACTATGGCTACACCTTC. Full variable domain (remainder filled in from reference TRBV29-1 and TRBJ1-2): SAVISQKPSRDICQRGTSLTIQCQVDSQVTMMFWYRQQPGQSLTLIATANQGSEATYESGFVIDKFPISRPNLTFSTLTVSNMSPEDSSIYLCSAEQNYGYTFGSGTRLTVV.

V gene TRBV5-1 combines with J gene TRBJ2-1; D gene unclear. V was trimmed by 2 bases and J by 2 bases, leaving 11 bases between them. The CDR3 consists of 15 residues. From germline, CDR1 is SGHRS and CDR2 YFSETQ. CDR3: CASSFKVGPYNEQFF. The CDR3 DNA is TGCGCCAGCAGCTTTAAGGTGGGCCCCTACAATGAGCAGTTCTTC.